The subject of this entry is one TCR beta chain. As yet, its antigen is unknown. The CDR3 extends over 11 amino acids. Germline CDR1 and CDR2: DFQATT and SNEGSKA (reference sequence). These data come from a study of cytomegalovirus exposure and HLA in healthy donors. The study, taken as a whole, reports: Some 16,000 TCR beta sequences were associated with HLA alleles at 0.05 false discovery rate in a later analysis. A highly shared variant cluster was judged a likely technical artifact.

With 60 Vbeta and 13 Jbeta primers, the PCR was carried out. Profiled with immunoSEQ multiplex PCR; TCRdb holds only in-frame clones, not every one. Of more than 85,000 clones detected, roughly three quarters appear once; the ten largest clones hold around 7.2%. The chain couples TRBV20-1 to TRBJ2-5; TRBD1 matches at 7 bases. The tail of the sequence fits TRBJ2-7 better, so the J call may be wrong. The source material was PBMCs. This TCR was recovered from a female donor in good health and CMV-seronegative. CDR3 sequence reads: CSGGQNYEQYF. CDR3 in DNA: TGCAGTGGGGGACAGAACTACGAGCAGTACTTC.